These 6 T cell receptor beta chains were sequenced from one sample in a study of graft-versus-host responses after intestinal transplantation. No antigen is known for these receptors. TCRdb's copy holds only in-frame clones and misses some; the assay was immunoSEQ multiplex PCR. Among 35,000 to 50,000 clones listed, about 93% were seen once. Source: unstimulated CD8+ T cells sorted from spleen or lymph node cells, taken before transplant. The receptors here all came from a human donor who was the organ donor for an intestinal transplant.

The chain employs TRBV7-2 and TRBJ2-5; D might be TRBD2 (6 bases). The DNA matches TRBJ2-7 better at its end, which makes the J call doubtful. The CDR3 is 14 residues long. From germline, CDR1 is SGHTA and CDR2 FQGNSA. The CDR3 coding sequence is TGTGCCAGCGCGGCAACGGGAGAAGGGTACGAGCAGTACTTC. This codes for CASAATGEGYEQYF.

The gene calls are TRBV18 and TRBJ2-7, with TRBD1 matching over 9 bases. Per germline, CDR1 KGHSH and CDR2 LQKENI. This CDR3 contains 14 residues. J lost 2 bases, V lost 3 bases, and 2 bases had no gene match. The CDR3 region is CASSPGQGAYEQYF. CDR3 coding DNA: TGTGCCAGCTCACCGGGACAGGGAGCCTACGAGCAGTACTTC. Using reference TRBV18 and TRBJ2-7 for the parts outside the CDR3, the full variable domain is NAGVMQNPRHLVRRRGQEARLRCSPMKGHSHVYWYRQLPEEGLKFMVYLQKENIIDESGMPKERFSAEFPKEGPSILRIQQVVRGDSAAYFCASSPGQGAYEQYFGPGTRLTVT.

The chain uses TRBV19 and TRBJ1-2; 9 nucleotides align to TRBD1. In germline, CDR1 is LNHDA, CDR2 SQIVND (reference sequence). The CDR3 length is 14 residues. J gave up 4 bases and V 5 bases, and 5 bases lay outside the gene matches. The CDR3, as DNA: TGTGCCAGTAGTGCGACAGGGGGTGGCTATGGCTACACCTTC. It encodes CASSATGGGYGYTF.

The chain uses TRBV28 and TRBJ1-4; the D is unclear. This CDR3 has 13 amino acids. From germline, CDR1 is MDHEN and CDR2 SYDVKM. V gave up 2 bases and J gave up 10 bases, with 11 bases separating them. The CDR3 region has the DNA TGTGCCAGCAGTTTAAGTGGGCAGGTAAAACTGTTTTTT. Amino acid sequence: CASSLSGQVKLFF.

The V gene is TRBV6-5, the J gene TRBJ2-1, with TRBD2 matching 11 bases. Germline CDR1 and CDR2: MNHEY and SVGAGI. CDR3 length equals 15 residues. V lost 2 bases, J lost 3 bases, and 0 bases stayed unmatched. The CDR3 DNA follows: TGTGCCAGCAGTTACACTAGCGGGAGCTACAATGAGCAGTTCTTC. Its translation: CASSYTSGSYNEQFF.

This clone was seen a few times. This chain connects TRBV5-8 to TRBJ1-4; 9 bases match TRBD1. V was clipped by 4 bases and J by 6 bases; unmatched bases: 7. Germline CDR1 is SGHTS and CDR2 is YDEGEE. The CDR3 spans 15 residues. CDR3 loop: CASSPGTGRDEKLFF. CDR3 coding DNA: TGTGCCAGCAGCCCCGGGACAGGGCGTGATGAAAAACTGTTTTTT.